Listed below are T cell receptor beta chains from one sample, sequenced in a study of a mutant IDH1 vaccine in newly diagnosed glioma. These receptors have no known antigen. Here immunoSEQ multiplex PCR was the method, and the copy in TCRdb shows in-frame clones only, minus some. The sample has tens of thousands of clones; around 80% are singletons. Material: PBMCs, obtained from a glioma patient whose treatment included an IDH1 peptide vaccine. These receptors came from a man aged 40-50 years with glioma. CDR3s include the opening cysteine and the closing phenylalanine or tryptophan. Fields, in order: V gene, J gene, D gene, clone size, CDR3 protein, CDR3 DNA. D genes are given only for firm matches. Rows give clone size only sometimes, using once, few, many, or a class for an expanded clone.

V: TRBV6-6
J: TRBJ2-1
D: TRBD2
size: .
CDR3: CASSYPASGYNEQFF
DNA: TGTGCCAGCAGTTATCCGGCTAGCGGGTACAATGAGCAGTTCTTC

V: TRBV11-2
J: TRBJ1-2
D: .
size: .
CDR3: CASDVGNYYGYTF
DNA: TGTGCCAGCGACGTAGGCAACTACTATGGCTACACCTTC

V: TRBV5-6
J: TRBJ1-2
D: TRBD1
size: .
CDR3: CASGTGNYGYTF
DNA: TGTGCCAGCGGGACAGGGAACTATGGCTACACCTTC

V: TRBV18
J: TRBJ1-2
D: TRBD1
size: .
CDR3: CASSPDGTGPYGYTF
DNA: TGTGCCAGCTCACCAGATGGGACAGGGCCCTATGGCTACACCTTC

V: TRBV19
J: TRBJ1-5
D: .
size: few
CDR3: CASHRGRYGQPQHF
DNA: TGTGCCAGCCATCGGGGAAGGTACGGTCAGCCCCAGCATTTT

V: TRBV5-1
J: TRBJ1-4
D: .
size: few
CDR3: CASSLAGVNEKLFF
DNA: TGCGCCAGCAGCTTGGCAGGGGTTAATGAAAAACTGTTTTTT

V: TRBV6-6
J: TRBJ1-6
D: .
size: .
CDR3: CASSFRPDGNSPLHF
DNA: TGTGCCAGCAGTTTTAGGCCGGACGGTAATTCACCCCTCCACTTT

V: TRBV11-2
J: TRBJ1-3
D: TRBD1
size: .
CDR3: CASSQDRDGNTIYF
DNA: TGTGCCAGCAGCCAAGACAGGGATGGAAACACCATATATTTT

V: TRBV5-1
J: TRBJ1-5
D: .
size: .
CDR3: CASSLDPGPAQPQHF
DNA: TGCGCCAGCAGCTTGGATCCAGGGCCCGCTCAACCCCAGCATTTT

V: TRBV5-5
J: TRBJ1-2
D: TRBD1
size: once
CDR3: CASSYDDRVYGYTF
DNA: TGTGCCAGCAGCTACGATGACAGGGTCTATGGCTACACCTTC

V: TRBV25-1
J: TRBJ1-2
D: .
size: few
CDR3: CASSEVNRVVGGYTF
DNA: TGTGCCAGCAGTGAAGTGAACAGGGTGGTCGGCGGCTACACCTTC

V: TRBV6-5
J: TRBJ2-1
D: TRBD1
size: .
CDR3: CAISSGQNNEQFF
DNA: TGTGCCATCAGCTCGGGACAGAACAATGAGCAGTTCTTC

V: TRBV10-2
J: TRBJ2-5
D: .
size: .
CDR3: CASAPFPGLSQETQYF
DNA: TGCGCCAGCGCACCCTTCCCGGGACTCAGCCAAGAGACCCAGTACTTC

V: TRBV4-3
J: TRBJ2-6
D: TRBD2
size: few
CDR3: CASSQDILAGAYGANVLTF
DNA: TGCGCCAGCAGCCAAGATATCCTAGCGGGAGCTTATGGGGCCAACGTCCTGACTTTC

V: TRBV27
J: TRBJ1-1
D: TRBD1
size: .
CDR3: CASSPQGRPEAFF
DNA: TGTGCCAGCAGTCCACAGGGGAGGCCTGAAGCTTTCTTT

V: TRBV6-5
J: TRBJ2-2
D: TRBD1
size: few
CDR3: CASSLSQGAAGELFF
DNA: TGTGCCAGCAGTCTATCACAGGGGGCGGCCGGGGAGCTGTTTTTT

V: TRBV2
J: TRBJ2-5
D: TRBD2
size: .
CDR3: CASSEGRTSVLPQYF
DNA: TGTGCCAGCAGTGAAGGCAGGACTAGCGTTTTACCCCAGTACTTC